The source of this TCR beta chain is a study of spatial heterogeneity in lung cancer. Whole-study results and caveats: Ubiquitous expanded tumor TCRs were observed in blood more at resection than follow-up.

The time point denotes: sample taken at primary tumor resection. Extraction of whole RNA from tumor, nontumor lung or frozen PBMC preceded unsorted sequencing. The donor group consisted of roughly 70 patients who had untreated, early-stage non-small cell lung cancer. This clonotype has at least ten counts. The antigen is undetermined. TCRdb re-derived calls from the 5' RACE reads in MiXCR, one entry per CDR3 protein. The sample includes about 22,000 distinct CDR3 sequences, about 4.3% of them seen just once. Germline-derived CDR1 and CDR2 are SGHTA and FQGTGA. Trimming cost V 5 bases and J 1 base, with 16 bases left between them. CDR3 size: 16 residues.

The genes are TRBV7-3 and TRBJ2-3, with TRBD1 as a possible D gene (6 bases). This sequence was found in a male donor with early-stage non-small cell lung cancer. Sequenced material: PBMCs, taken at surgery. CDR3 residues: CASSPRGRQGTDTQYF. The CDR3 bases are TGTGCCAGCAGCCCAAGGGGGAGACAGGGCACAGATACGCAGTATTTT.